This T cell receptor (beta chain) was sequenced in a study of blood T cell repertoires in COVID-19. Study context: The samples span acute and convalescent COVID-19 from the United States, Italy and Spain.

Germline CDR1 and CDR2: LNHDA and SQIVND (reference sequence). CDR3 size: 12 residues. Trimming left V 6 bases short and J 3 bases short, with 6 bases between. Original handling: Reference gene primers were amplified, and this amplification served to estimate nucleated cell counts. Method: immunoSEQ multiplex PCR; TCRdb's copy keeps in-frame clones and lacks some. D and trimming were read from the DNA, whereas the V and J calls and clone size are those reported in that table. The data hold almost 250,000 clones, with 80% to 90% observed a single time. The source is a woman aged 25 to 39 who had recovered from COVID-19. Source material: PBMCs or T cells enriched from blood (not recorded which). The genes are TRBV19 and TRBJ1-5, with D hard to call. CDR3: CASRQPNQPQHF. The CDR3 nucleotides are TGTGCCAGTAGACAGCCCAATCAGCCCCAGCATTTT. Looking up the rest from reference TRBV19 and TRBJ1-5 gives the full variable domain: DGGITQSPKYLFRKEGQNVTLSCEQNLNHDAMYWYRQDPGQGLRLIYYSQIVNDFQKGDIAEGYSVSREKKESFPLTVTSAQKNPTAFYLCASRQPNQPQHFGDGTRLSIL.